The T cell receptor beta chain under discussion was sequenced for a study of blood T cell repertoires in COVID-19. Study-wide context: Acute and convalescent COVID-19 samples came from the United States, Italy and Spain. PBMCs, B-cell-depleted T cells, or T cells provided the cDNA or gDNA that made up the material.

As handled by the study authors: Reference gene primer amplification yielded estimated nucleated cell counts. TCRdb's table, derived via immunoSEQ multiplex PCR, lists solely in-frame clones and lacks some. V and J calls and clone size are those listed in that table; D and trimming were worked out from the DNA. The sample records about 140,000 clones, 84% being singletons. Cohorts were determined from participant-reported clinical history. The clonotype originates from a middle-aged man with acute COVID-19. Source material: PBMCs or T cells enriched from blood (not recorded which).

The DNA of the CDR3 is TGCAGTGCTACTGAAGACAGGGGGAACACTGAAGCTTTCTTT. Amino acids: CSATEDRGNTEAFF. The chain recombines TRBV20-1 with TRBJ1-1; TRBD1 agrees at 8 bases. Trimming cost V 4 bases and J 1 base; bases outside gene matches: 5. CDR1 and CDR2 from the germline V gene are DFQATT and SNEGSKA (reference sequence). The length of the CDR3 is 14 residues.